A selection of T cell receptor beta chains follows, all from one sample in a study of somatic mutations in cytotoxic T cells in rheumatoid arthritis. Method: immunoSEQ multiplex PCR; TCRdb's copy keeps in-frame clones and lacks some. Among 20,000 to 25,000 clones listed, more than 80% were seen once. The sample consisted of CD8+ T cells sorted from blood. Receptors originate from an adult with rheumatoid arthritis. The CDR3 runs from the conserved cysteine through the conserved F or W. D genes are given only for firm matches. Clone size is shown for a subset of rows, as once, few, many or a class of expanded clone.

cdr3_aa cdr3_nt j_call v_call d_call clone_size
CASGSGGLNYGYTF TGTGCTAGTGGATCGGGCGGACTCAACTATGGCTACACCTTC TRBJ1-2 TRBV12-5 . few
CASSEGMTDTGELFF TGTGCCAGCAGTGAAGGTATGACGGACACCGGGGAGCTGTTTTTT TRBJ2-2 TRBV6-1 . .
CASSSHPGQANTEAFF TGTGCCAGCAGCTCCCATCCAGGACAGGCTAACACTGAAGCTTTCTTT TRBJ1-1 TRBV11-2 TRBD1 .
CASSYSPAYEQYF TGTGCCAGCAGTTACTCGCCAGCGTACGAGCAGTACTTC TRBJ2-7 TRBV6-6 . .
CAISESPSSYNEQFF TGTGCCATCAGTGAATCACCTAGCTCCTACAATGAGCAGTTCTTC TRBJ2-1 TRBV10-3 . .
CASSLELPGAYNEQFF TGCGCCAGCAGCCTTGAACTCCCGGGGGCATACAATGAGCAGTTCTTC TRBJ2-1 TRBV4-1 . .
CASSELQANTEAFF TGTGCCAGCAGTGAACTACAGGCGAACACTGAAGCTTTCTTT TRBJ1-1 TRBV2 . medium-sized
CASSIGGPQHF TGTGCCAGTAGTATCGGGGGGCCCCAGCATTTT TRBJ1-5 TRBV19 . .
CASSDWTLETQYF TGCGCCAGCAGTGATTGGACTCTTGAGACCCAGTACTTC TRBJ2-5 TRBV4-1 . .
CAISEGTIYGYTF TGTGCCATCAGTGAGGGGACCATCTATGGCTACACCTTC TRBJ1-2 TRBV10-3 . .
CASSMAHPDYEQYF TGTGCCAGTAGTATGGCGCATCCCGACTACGAGCAGTACTTC TRBJ2-7 TRBV19 . .
CASSLFGQDPYEQYF TGTGCCAGCAGCTTATTCGGCCAGGACCCCTACGAGCAGTACTTC TRBJ2-7 TRBV5-5 . once
CASSQDDRVLHGYTF TGCGCCAGCAGCCAAGATGACAGGGTACTCCATGGCTACACCTTC TRBJ1-2 TRBV4-1 TRBD1 .
CASLSVIQNTGELFF TGTGCCAGCCTATCAGTTATACAAAACACCGGGGAGCTGTTTTTT TRBJ2-2 TRBV2 . .
CSVPTSGGLTDTQYF TGCAGCGTTCCGACTAGCGGGGGACTAACAGATACGCAGTATTTT TRBJ2-3 TRBV29-1 TRBD2 once
CASRTGVHGGTGELFF TGTGCCAGTCGGACAGGGGTCCATGGGGGCACCGGGGAGCTGTTTTTT TRBJ2-2 TRBV2 TRBD1 .
CASSGNSPLHF TGTGCCAGCAGCGGTAATTCACCCCTCCACTTT TRBJ1-6 TRBV5-6 . .
CASSQGTGVEGWKQFF TGCGCCAGCAGCCAAGGTACAGGGGTGGAAGGATGGAAGCAGTTCTTC TRBJ2-1 TRBV4-1 TRBD1 .